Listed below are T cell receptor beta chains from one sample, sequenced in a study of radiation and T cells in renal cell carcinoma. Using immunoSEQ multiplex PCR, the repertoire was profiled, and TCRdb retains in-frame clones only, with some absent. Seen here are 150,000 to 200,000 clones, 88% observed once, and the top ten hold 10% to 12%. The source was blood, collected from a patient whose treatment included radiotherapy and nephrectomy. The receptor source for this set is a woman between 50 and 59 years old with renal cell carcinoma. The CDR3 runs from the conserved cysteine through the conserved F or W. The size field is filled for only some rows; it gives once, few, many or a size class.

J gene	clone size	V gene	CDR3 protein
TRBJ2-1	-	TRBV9	CASSARDRPYNEQFF
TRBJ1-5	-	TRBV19	CASSISGSPRAQHF
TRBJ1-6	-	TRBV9	CASSVGRGERRPLHF
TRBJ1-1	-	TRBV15	CATSKTGFMNTEAFF
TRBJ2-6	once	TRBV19	CASSTGVGANVLTF
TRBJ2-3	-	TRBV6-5	CASSFNTDTQYF
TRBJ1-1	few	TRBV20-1	CSAGINTEAFF
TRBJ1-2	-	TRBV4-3	CASSQDGTGTIYGYTF
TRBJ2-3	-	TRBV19	CASSAPGADTQYF
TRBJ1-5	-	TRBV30	CAWRSGQFNQPQHF
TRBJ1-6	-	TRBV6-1	CASSEHGGGDLHSPLHF
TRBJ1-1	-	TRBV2	CASRETGGITEAFF
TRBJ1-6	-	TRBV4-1	CASSPGRNNSPLHF
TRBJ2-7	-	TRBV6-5	CASSQSQGRDLAF
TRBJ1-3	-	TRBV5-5	CASSSLTVSGNTIYF
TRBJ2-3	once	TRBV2	CASSDGASTDTQYF
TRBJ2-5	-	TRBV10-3	CAISESSQETQYF
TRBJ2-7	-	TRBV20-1	CSARIYEQYF
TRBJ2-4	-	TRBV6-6	CASRDRDAAKNIQYF
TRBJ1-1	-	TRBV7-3	CASSLERLGTEAFF
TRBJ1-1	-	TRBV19	CASTPGSRGDTEAFF
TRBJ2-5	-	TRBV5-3	CARSLYGLAGGRLQETQYF
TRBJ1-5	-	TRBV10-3	CAISEPGLQPQHF
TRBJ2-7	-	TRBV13	CASRQDRNYEQYF
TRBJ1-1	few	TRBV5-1	CASSSWTGEVNTEAFF
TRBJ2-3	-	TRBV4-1	CASSQDTGGGPPTDTQYF
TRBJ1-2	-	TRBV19	CASSPGQPPYGYTF
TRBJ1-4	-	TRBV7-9	CASSLTQGTNEKLFF
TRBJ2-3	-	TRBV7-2	CASSLASGPTDTQYF